The 9 T cell receptor beta chains presented below share a single source sample, sequenced in a study of T-cell memory formation after mild COVID-19. TCRdb itself ran the 5' RACE reads through MiXCR, one entry per CDR3 protein. The data contain 560,000 or so distinct CDR3 sequences, roughly 17% of them singletons. Source material: PBMCs or a T cell subset sorted from them (not recorded which). These receptors came from an adult woman who had mild COVID-19 (a few samples of this study predate the infection). Cell type and time point are not known.

This clonotype was counted at least ten times. The chain joins TRBV7-9 to TRBJ2-3; TRBD2 aligns across 10 bases. The CDR3 runs to 15 residues. V lost 3 bases and J lost 6; bases outside the gene matches: 6. Germline CDR1 SEHNR, CDR2 FQNEAQ (reference sequence). As DNA, the CDR3 is TGTGCCAGCAGCTTCCCTAGCGGGAGTAAGGATACGCAGTATTTT. Residues: CASSFPSGSKDTQYF. The whole variable domain, remainder taken from reference TRBV7-9 and TRBJ2-3, is DTGVSQNPRHKITKRGQNVTFRCDPISEHNRLYWYRQTLGQGPEFLTYFQNEAQLEKSRLLSDRFSAERPKGSFSTLEIQRTEQGDSAMYLCASSFPSGSKDTQYFGPGTRLTVL.

The chain combines TRBV20-1 with TRBJ1-6, with D unresolved. V was trimmed by 5 bases and J by 8 bases, leaving 10 bases between them. From germline, CDR1 is DFQATT and CDR2 SNEGSKA (reference sequence). CDR3 size: 12 residues. The CDR3 DNA is TGCAGTGCTCAGACTATGGATTCACCCCTCCACTTT. Translated, it gives CSAQTMDSPLHF.

As DNA, the CDR3 is TGTGCCAGCAGTTACTCAGGACAGGGTAAAAGCACAGATACGCAGTATTTT. Its protein product is CASSYSGQGKSTDTQYF. This rearrangement joins TRBV6-5 to TRBJ2-3; 8 bases are a match to TRBD1. The CDR3 is 17 residues long. Per germline, CDR1 MNHEY and CDR2 SVGAGI. With 0 bases clipped from V and 0 bases from J, the junction kept 5 bases outside the gene matches.

The table lists this clonotype with a few counts. The junction does not match germline at one end; this may be a read error. The CDR3 protein is CASSPRVSRDTQYF. CDR3 in DNA: TGTGCCAGCAGTCCCCGTGTTAGCAGAGATACGCAGTATTTT. The chain recombines TRBV27 with TRBJ2-3, with D unresolved. This CDR3 is built from 14 residues. Germline V CDR1 and CDR2: MNHEY, SMNVEV (reference sequence).

This clonotype has only a few counts. V usage is TRBV9 and J usage is TRBJ2-5; no firm D call. Germline V CDR1 and CDR2: SGDLS, YYNGEE. The ends were cut back, 0 bases at V and 1 base at J, with 10 bases in the middle. The CDR3 has 15 residues. The CDR3 sequence: CASSVVSDIQETQYF. The CDR3 DNA reads TGTGCCAGCAGCGTAGTGTCCGATATCCAAGAGACCCAGTACTTC.

The CDR3 DNA sequence: TGTGCCAGCAGTATTATGCAAGGACAGGTTTCCTACAATGAGCAGTTCTTC. Translated: CASSIMQGQVSYNEQFF. J is TRBJ2-1 and V is TRBV28; 7 nucleotides agree with TRBD1. V shed 5 bases and J 1 base; nucleotides not matched to a gene: 11. Germline V CDR1 and CDR2: MDHEN, SYDVKM. The CDR3 runs 17 residues.

V gene TRBV7-3 combines with J gene TRBJ2-6; 8 positions agree with TRBD1. The CDR3 loop spans 18 amino acids. After removal of 2 bases from V and 1 base from J, the junction contained 7 bases not matched to a gene. CDR1 is SGHTA, CDR2 FQGTGA, per germline. CDR3 sequence: CASSLGQGAPSGANVLTF. Here the CDR3 DNA reads TGTGCCAGCAGCTTAGGGCAGGGGGCGCCTTCTGGGGCCAACGTCCTGACTTTC. The full variable domain, with the rest looked up from reference TRBV7-3 and TRBJ2-6, is GAGVSQTPSNKVTEKGKYVELRCDPISGHTALYWYRQSLGQGPEFLIYFQGTGAADDSGLPNDRFFAVRPEGSVSTLKIQRTERGDSAVYLCASSLGQGAPSGANVLTFGAGSRLTVL.

This clonotype was seen a handful of times. V usage is TRBV29-1 and J usage is TRBJ2-7; D remains ambiguous. Germline CDR1 is SQVTM and CDR2 is ANQGSEA. Deletions cut 0 bases from V and 3 bases from J, with 9 bases between. The CDR3 sequence is 13 residues long. The CDR3 DNA reads as TGCAGCGTTGAAGAGGGGATCGACTACGAGCAGTACTTC. Protein product: CSVEEGIDYEQYF.

The CDR3 bases are TGCGCCAGCAGCTTTGGAGGGGCCAACGTCCTGACTTTC. It codes for CASSFGGANVLTF. The rearrangement links TRBV5-1 to TRBJ2-6; D is uncertain. The CDR3 is made up of 13 amino acids. V lost 2 bases to trimming and J lost 4 bases, with 4 bases between them. Germline CDR1 is SGHRS and CDR2 is YFSETQ.